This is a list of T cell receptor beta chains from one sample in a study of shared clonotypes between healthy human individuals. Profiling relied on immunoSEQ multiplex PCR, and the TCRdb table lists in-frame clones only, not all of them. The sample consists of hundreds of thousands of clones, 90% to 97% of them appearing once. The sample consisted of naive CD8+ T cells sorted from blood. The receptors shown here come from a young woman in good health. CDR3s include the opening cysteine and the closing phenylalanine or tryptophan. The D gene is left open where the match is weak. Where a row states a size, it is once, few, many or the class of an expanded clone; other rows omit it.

TGTGCCAGCTCACCACCGCCTAGCGGAGCCTACGAGCAGTACTTC	CASSPPPSGAYEQYF	-	TRBJ2-7	TRBV18	TRBD2
TGCGCCAGCAGCTTGGAGGCCGGGACCGTTTACGAGCAGTACTTC	CASSLEAGTVYEQYF	-	TRBJ2-7	TRBV5-1	-
TGTGCCAGCAGCCTGACAGGGCTACCCAATCAGCCCCAGCATTTT	CASSLTGLPNQPQHF	few	TRBJ1-5	TRBV27	TRBD1
TGTGCCAGCAGCTTGCAGGGGACCTACTACGAGCAGTACTTC	CASSLQGTYYEQYF	-	TRBJ2-7	TRBV5-4	-
TGTGCCAGCAGTTTAAGGGTCCCCTCCTACGAGCAGTACTTC	CASSLRVPSYEQYF	-	TRBJ2-7	TRBV28	-
TGTGCCAGCAGCTCCGGACAGGGACCTTACAATGAGCAGTTCTTC	CASSSGQGPYNEQFF	-	TRBJ2-1	TRBV7-6	TRBD1
TGTGCCAGCAGTTTTGACAGGGTAGGTCAGCCCCAGCATTTT	CASSFDRVGQPQHF	few	TRBJ1-5	TRBV27	TRBD1
TGTGCCAGCAGACCGGACAGTCTGGAGACCCAGTACTTC	CASRPDSLETQYF	once	TRBJ2-5	TRBV7-2	-
TGCGCCAGCAGCCAGTTACCCCCGGGACTAGGGGCCGCCAATGAGCAGTTCTTC	CASSQLPPGLGAANEQFF	-	TRBJ2-1	TRBV4-1	TRBD2
TGTGCCAGCAGCCCCGGACTAGCTTCCTACAATGAGCAGTTCTTC	CASSPGLASYNEQFF	-	TRBJ2-1	TRBV14	TRBD2
TGTGCCTGGAGTGGTGGAGCCCAAAGTAACTATGGCTACACCTTC	CAWSGGAQSNYGYTF	-	TRBJ1-2	TRBV30	-
TGCGCCAGCAGCCAGCAGCCCACGGCTAGCGTTAGCACAGATACGCAGTATTTT	CASSQQPTASVSTDTQYF	-	TRBJ2-3	TRBV4-1	-
TGTGCCAGCAGTGAATTGGTGGGAGGCCACGGCAAGCAGTACTTC	CASSELVGGHGKQYF	-	TRBJ2-7	TRBV2	-
TGCAGCGTTGGAGAAGCCTTAGGACAGGCGTCCTACGAGCAGTACTTC	CSVGEALGQASYEQYF	-	TRBJ2-7	TRBV29-1	TRBD1
TGCGCCAGCAGCTTAGAGGGACAGGGGTTAGATACGCAGTATTTT	CASSLEGQGLDTQYF	-	TRBJ2-3	TRBV5-1	TRBD1
TGTGCCAGCAGCCCGCCGGGACTAGGTGCATACGAGCAGTACTTC	CASSPPGLGAYEQYF	-	TRBJ2-7	TRBV13	TRBD2
TGTGCCAGCAGCCCACATGGGAGATTCTGGATCACCGGGGAGCTGTTTTTT	CASSPHGRFWITGELFF	once	TRBJ2-2	TRBV14	-
TGTGCCAGCAGTGACCCTAACCTCGACAGGGGCACCTACGAGCAGTACTTC	CASSDPNLDRGTYEQYF	once	TRBJ2-7	TRBV25-1	TRBD1
TGTGCCACCAGCAGTTCGGGGTCCTTCGAGACCCAGTACTTC	CATSSSGSFETQYF	-	TRBJ2-5	TRBV15	-
TGCGCCAGCAGCCATGTAGGAGGGCAAAAGAACACTGAAGCTTTCTTT	CASSHVGGQKNTEAFF	-	TRBJ1-1	TRBV4-1	-
TGTGCCAGCAGCGAACTAGCGGGAACCTACGAGCAGTACTTC	CASSELAGTYEQYF	-	TRBJ2-7	TRBV9	TRBD2
TGTGCCAGCAGCCCCGGGGCCCTTGGAAACACCATATATTTT	CASSPGALGNTIYF	-	TRBJ1-3	TRBV5-6	-
TGTGCCAGCAGTGAATGGAACAGGGAGTTCGACTATGGCTACACCTTC	CASSEWNREFDYGYTF	-	TRBJ1-2	TRBV25-1	-
TGTGCCAGCAGCTACAGGGAGGGTAACACTGAAGCTTTCTTT	CASSYREGNTEAFF	-	TRBJ1-1	TRBV6-5	-
TGTGCCAGCAGCTTAGGGACTAGCGGGAGTTTCACAGATACGCAGTATTTT	CASSLGTSGSFTDTQYF	-	TRBJ2-3	TRBV7-6	TRBD2
TGTGCCACCTTAACTAGCGACTACTACAATGAGCAGTTCTTC	CATLTSDYYNEQFF	-	TRBJ2-1	TRBV6-1	TRBD2
TGTGCCAGCAGCTTTGGACTAGCAGGGGATACGCAGTATTTT	CASSFGLAGDTQYF	-	TRBJ2-3	TRBV7-2	TRBD2
TGTGCCAGCAGTTACTCGATTGGGACGGACGCCTACGAGCAGTACTTC	CASSYSIGTDAYEQYF	-	TRBJ2-7	TRBV6-5	-
TGTGCCAGCAGCCTGGGGACAGGGGGCATGAAGGAGCAGTACTTC	CASSLGTGGMKEQYF	-	TRBJ2-7	TRBV5-4	TRBD1
TGCGCCAGCAGCTTGGAGGCAGGGTTAGAGACCCAGTACTTC	CASSLEAGLETQYF	-	TRBJ2-5	TRBV5-1	-
TGTGCCAGTAGTATTGGCGGGGGCACTGAAGCTTTCTTT	CASSIGGGTEAFF	once	TRBJ1-1	TRBV19	-
TGTGCCAGCAGTTTGGAGGGACCAAAAATGAACACTGAAGCTTTCTTT	CASSLEGPKMNTEAFF	-	TRBJ1-1	TRBV27	-
TGTGCCAGCAGTGAAGCAGGCAGACTGAACACTGAAGCTTTCTTT	CASSEAGRLNTEAFF	-	TRBJ1-1	TRBV6-1	-
TGTGCCAGCAGCTCCTCTAGCGGGCCCAGCTCCTACAATGAGCAGTTCTTC	CASSSSSGPSSYNEQFF	-	TRBJ2-1	TRBV28	TRBD2
TGTGCCAGCAGCCCTGGACTAGCGGGTGCCTACGAGCAGTACTTC	CASSPGLAGAYEQYF	-	TRBJ2-7	TRBV13	TRBD2
TGTGCCAGCAGCCCCGCCCCCGGGATCCCAGATACGCAGTATTTT	CASSPAPGIPDTQYF	-	TRBJ2-3	TRBV5-6	-
TGCGCCAGCAGTTGGACTAGCGGGAGTCTGGAGACCCAGTACTTC	CASSWTSGSLETQYF	-	TRBJ2-5	TRBV10-2	TRBD2
TGTGCCTGGAGTCCGGGGCTTAGCCCCTACGAGCAGTACTTC	CAWSPGLSPYEQYF	-	TRBJ2-7	TRBV30	-
TGTGCCAGCAGCGTCACGCGATCTCTAGTCGGGAGGGACAATGAGCAGTTCTTC	CASSVTRSLVGRDNEQFF	-	TRBJ2-1	TRBV9	TRBD2
TGTGCCAGCAGCTTAGTTTCCAATGAGCAGTTCTTC	CASSLVSNEQFF	-	TRBJ2-1	TRBV11-2	-
TGTGCCAGCAGTTACGTTAGCGGGAGGAGCAATGAGCAGTTCTTC	CASSYVSGRSNEQFF	-	TRBJ2-1	TRBV6-5	TRBD2
TGTGCCAGCAGTTTATTTCGTGGACAGTTCATGAACTTC	CASSLFRGQFMNF	-	TRBJ2-7	TRBV28	-
TGTGCCAGTAGTATCGGCCGGGGAGAAGTCTACGAGCAGTACTTC	CASSIGRGEVYEQYF	-	TRBJ2-7	TRBV19	-
TGCGCCAGCAGCCAAGACCTAGAAAACATTCAGTACTTC	CASSQDLENIQYF	-	TRBJ2-4	TRBV4-1	-
TGTGCCAGCAGCCGCAAGAACACTGAAGCTTTCTTT	CASSRKNTEAFF	-	TRBJ1-1	TRBV13	-